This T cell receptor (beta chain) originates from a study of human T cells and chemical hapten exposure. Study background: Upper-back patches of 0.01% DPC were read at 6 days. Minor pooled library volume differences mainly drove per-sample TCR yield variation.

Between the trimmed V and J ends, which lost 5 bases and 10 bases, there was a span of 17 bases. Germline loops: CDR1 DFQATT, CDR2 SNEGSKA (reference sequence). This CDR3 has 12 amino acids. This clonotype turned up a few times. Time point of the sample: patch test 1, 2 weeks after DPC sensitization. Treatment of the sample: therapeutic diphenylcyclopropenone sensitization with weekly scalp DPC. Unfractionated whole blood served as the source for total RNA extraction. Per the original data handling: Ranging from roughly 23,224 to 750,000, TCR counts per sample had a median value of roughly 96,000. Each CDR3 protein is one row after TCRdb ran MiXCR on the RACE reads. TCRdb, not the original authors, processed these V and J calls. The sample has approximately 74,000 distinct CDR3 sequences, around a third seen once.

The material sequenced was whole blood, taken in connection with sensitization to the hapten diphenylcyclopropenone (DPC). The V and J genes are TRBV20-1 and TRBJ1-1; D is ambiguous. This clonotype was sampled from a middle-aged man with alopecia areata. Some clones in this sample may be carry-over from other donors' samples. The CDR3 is CSAQSPIKGAFF. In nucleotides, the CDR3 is TGCAGTGCTCAGTCCCCTATTAAAGGAGCTTTCTTT.